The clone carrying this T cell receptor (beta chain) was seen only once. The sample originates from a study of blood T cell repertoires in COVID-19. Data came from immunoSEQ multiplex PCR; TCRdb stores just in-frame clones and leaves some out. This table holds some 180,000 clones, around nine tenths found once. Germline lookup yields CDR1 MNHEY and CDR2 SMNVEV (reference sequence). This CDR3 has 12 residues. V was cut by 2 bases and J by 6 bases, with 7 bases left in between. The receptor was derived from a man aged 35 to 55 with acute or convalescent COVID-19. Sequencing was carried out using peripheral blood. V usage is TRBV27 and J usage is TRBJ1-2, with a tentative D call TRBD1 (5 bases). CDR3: CASSLMGHGYTF. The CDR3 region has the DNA TGTGCCAGCAGTTTAATGGGGCATGGCTACACCTTC.